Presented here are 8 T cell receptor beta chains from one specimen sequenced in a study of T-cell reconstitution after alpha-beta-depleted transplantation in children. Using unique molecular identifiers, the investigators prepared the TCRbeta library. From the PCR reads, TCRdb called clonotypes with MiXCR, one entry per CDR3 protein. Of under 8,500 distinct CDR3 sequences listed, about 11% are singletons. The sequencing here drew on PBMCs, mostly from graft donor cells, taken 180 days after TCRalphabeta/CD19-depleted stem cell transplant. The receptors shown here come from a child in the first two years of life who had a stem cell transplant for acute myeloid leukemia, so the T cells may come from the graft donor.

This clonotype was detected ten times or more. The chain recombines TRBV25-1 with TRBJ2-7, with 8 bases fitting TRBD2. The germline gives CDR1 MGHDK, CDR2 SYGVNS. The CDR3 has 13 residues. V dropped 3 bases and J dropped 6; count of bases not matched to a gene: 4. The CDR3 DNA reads TGTGCCAGCAGTGATCACGGGACTAGCGAGCAGTACTTC. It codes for CASSDHGTSEQYF.

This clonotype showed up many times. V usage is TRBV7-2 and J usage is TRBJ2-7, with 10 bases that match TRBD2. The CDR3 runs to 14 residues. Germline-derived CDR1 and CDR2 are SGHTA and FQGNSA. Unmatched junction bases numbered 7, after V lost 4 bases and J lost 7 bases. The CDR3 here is CASSYGLAVDEQYF. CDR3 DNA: TGTGCCAGCAGCTACGGACTAGCGGTGGATGAGCAGTACTTC.

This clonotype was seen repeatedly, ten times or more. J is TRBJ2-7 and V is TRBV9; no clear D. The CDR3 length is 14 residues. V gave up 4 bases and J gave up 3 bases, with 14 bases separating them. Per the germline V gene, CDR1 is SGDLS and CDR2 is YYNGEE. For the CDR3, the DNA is TGTGCCAGCAGCCCCTCGGGCCGTGGCTACGAGCAGTACTTC. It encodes CASSPSGRGYEQYF.

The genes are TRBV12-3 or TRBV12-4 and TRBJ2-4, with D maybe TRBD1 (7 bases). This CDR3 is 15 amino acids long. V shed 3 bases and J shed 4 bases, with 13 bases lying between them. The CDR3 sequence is CASSFQGGAKNIQYF. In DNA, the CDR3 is TGTGCCAGCAGTTTCCAGGGGGGAGCTAAAAACATTCAGTACTTC.

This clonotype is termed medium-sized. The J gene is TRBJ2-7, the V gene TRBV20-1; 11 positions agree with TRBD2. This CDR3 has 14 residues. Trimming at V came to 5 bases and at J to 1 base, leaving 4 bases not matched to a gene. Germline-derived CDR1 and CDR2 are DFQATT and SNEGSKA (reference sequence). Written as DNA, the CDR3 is TGCAGTGCTCAATGGACTAGCGGGTCCTACGAGCAGTACTTC. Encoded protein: CSAQWTSGSYEQYF.

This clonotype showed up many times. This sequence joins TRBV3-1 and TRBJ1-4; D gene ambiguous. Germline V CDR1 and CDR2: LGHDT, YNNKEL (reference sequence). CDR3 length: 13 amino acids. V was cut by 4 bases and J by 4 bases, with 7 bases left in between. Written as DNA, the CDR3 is TGTGCCAGCAGCCTCCGGGGTAATGAAAAACTGTTTTTT. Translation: CASSLRGNEKLFF.

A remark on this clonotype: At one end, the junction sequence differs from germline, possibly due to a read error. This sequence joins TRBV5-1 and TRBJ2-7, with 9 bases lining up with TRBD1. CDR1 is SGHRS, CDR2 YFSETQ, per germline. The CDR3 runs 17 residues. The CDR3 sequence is CACSRGQGILGRYEQYF. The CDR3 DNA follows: TGCGCCTGCAGCCGGGGACAGGGTATCTTAGGGCGTTACGAGCAGTACTTC.

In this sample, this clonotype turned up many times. In nucleotides, the CDR3 is TGTGCCACCAGCAGAGGGAGTAGCGGGGCCACAGATACGCAGTATTTT. Residues: CATSRGSSGATDTQYF. The rearrangement uses TRBV15 and TRBJ2-3; 8 bases map to TRBD2. V shed 1 base, J shed 2 bases, and the junction held 5 bases outside the gene matches. The length of the CDR3 is 16 residues. The germline gives CDR1 LNHNV, CDR2 YYDKDF (reference sequence).